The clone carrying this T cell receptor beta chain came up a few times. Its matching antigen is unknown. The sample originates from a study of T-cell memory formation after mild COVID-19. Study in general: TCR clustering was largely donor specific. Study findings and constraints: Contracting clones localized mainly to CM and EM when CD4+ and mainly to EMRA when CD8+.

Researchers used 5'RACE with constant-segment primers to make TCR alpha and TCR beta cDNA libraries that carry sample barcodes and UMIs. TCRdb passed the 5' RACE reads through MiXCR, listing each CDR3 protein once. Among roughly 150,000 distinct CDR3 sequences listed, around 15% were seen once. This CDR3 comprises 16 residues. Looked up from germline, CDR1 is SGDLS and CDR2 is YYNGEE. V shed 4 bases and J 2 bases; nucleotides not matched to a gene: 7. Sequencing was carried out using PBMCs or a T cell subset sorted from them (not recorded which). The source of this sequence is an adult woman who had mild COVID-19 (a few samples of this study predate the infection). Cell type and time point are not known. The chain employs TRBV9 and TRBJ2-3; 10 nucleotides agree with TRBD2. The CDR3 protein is CASSRGLADATDTQYF. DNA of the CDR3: TGTGCCAGCAGCCGAGGACTAGCGGATGCCACAGATACGCAGTATTTT.